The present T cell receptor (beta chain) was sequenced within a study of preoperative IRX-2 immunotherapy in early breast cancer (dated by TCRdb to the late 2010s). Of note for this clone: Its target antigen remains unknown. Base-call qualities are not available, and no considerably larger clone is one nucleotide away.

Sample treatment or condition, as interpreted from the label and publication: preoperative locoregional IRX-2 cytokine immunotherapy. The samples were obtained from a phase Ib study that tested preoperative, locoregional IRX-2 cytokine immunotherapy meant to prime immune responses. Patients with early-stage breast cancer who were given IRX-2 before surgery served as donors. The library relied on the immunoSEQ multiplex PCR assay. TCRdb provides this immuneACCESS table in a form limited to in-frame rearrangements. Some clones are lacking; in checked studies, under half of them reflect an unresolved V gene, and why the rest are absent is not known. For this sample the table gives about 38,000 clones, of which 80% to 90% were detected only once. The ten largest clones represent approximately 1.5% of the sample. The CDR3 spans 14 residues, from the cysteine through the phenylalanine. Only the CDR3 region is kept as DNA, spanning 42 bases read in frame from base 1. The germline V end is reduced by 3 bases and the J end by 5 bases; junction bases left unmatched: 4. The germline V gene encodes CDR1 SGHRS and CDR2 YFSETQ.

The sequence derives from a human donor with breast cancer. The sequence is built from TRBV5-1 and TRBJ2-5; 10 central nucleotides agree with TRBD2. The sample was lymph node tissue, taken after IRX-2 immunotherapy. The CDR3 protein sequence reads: CASSWGTSAETQYF. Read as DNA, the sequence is TGCGCCAGCAGCTGGGGGACTAGCGCGGAGACCCAGTACTTC.